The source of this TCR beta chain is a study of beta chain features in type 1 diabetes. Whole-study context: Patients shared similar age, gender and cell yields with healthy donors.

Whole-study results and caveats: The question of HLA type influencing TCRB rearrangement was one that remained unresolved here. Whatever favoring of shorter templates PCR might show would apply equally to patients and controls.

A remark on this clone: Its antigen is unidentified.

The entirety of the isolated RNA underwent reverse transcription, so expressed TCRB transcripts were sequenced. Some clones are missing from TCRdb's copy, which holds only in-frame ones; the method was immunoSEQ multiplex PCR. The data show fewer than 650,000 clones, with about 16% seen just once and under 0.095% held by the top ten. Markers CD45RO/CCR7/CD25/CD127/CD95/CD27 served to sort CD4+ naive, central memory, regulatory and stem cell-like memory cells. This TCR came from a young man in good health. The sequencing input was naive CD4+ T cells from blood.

Written as DNA, the CDR3 is TGTGCCAGCAGTCTCAGACTAGCGGGGGGGGATGAGCAGTTCTTC. Amino acid sequence: CASSLRLAGGDEQFF. This rearrangement joins TRBV27 to TRBJ2-1; 14 bases are shared with TRBD2. The CDR3 has 15 residues. Germline loops: CDR1 MNHEY, CDR2 SMNVEV (reference sequence). V gave up 5 bases and J gave up 8 bases; unmatched junction bases: 5.